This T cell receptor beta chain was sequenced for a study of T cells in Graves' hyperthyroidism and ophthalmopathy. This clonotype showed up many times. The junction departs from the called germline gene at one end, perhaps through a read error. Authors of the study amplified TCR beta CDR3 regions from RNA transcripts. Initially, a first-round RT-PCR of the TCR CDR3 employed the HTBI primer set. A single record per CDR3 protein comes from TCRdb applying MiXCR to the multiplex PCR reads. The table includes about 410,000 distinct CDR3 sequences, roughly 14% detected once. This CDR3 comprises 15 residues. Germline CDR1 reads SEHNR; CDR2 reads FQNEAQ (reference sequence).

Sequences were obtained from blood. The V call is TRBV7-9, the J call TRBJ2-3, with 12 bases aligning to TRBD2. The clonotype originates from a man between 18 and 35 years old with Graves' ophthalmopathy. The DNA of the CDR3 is TGCGCCAGCAGCTCAGGACTAGCGGGGTCAGATACGCAGTATTTT. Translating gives CASSSGLAGSDTQYF.